Given below is one T cell receptor (beta chain) in context. The antigen is undetermined. Through a sample-barcoded 5' primer and a J-beta primer mix, a second PCR was run for roughly 6 to 12 cycles. Paired-end reads containing CDR3 totaled no fewer than 2.5 million for each sample. TCRdb fed the 5' RACE reads into MiXCR, producing one record per CDR3 protein. This sample has approximately 800,000 distinct CDR3 sequences; around 50% occur once, and the top ten carry over 15%. CDR1 and CDR2 (germline): SQVTM, ANQGSEA. The CDR3 runs to 13 residues. Unmatched junction bases numbered 9, after V lost 6 bases and J lost 8 bases. Total RNA was isolated from each sample in quantities of at least 5.5 micrograms. This entry is derived from a study of blood T cells in healthy people across ages. Study results and limitations: Calculation of diversity from one million T cells yielded estimates considered to be underestimates. With age, beta diversity per million T cells declined roughly linearly, significantly by approximately 40.

V is TRBV29-1 and J is TRBJ1-4; 7 bases match TRBD1. This receptor was identified in an older man in good health. The source material was blood. CDR3 coding DNA: TGCAGCGTCCACAGGGGCGCGGAAGAAAAACTGTTTTTT. Its protein product is CSVHRGAEEKLFF.